The clone carrying this TCR beta chain has only one observation. Its antigen remains unidentified. 200 to 250 ng DNA, about 28,000 T cell genomes, went into each sorted-subset replicate PCR. TCRdb keeps only in-frame clones here, not all; method: immunoSEQ multiplex PCR. The table shows around 2.5 million clones, with approximately 93% occurring only once. The data belong to a study of shared clonotypes between healthy human individuals. V was cut by 4 bases and J by 3 bases, with 16 bases left in between. The length of the CDR3 is 15 residues. The germline V gene has CDR1 SGHTA and CDR2 FQGNSA. Study-wide results and limits: In a handful of donors, around 4.5% of naive CD4 clonotypes appeared in common. An anticipated effect of sequencing depth on clonotype sharing among donors was recognized.

The chain is built from TRBV7-2 and TRBJ2-7; D may be TRBD1 or TRBD2 (5 bases each). Material for sequencing was naive CD4+ T cells from PBMCs. Indicated subset: CD45RA+ positively selected. This clonotype originated in a man between 18 and 35 years old in good health. Some clones in this sample may be carry-over from other donors' samples. CDR3 DNA sequence: TGTGCCAGCAGCTATTCCCGGGACGGTCGCTACGAGCAGTACTTC. Translated, it gives CASSYSRDGRYEQYF.